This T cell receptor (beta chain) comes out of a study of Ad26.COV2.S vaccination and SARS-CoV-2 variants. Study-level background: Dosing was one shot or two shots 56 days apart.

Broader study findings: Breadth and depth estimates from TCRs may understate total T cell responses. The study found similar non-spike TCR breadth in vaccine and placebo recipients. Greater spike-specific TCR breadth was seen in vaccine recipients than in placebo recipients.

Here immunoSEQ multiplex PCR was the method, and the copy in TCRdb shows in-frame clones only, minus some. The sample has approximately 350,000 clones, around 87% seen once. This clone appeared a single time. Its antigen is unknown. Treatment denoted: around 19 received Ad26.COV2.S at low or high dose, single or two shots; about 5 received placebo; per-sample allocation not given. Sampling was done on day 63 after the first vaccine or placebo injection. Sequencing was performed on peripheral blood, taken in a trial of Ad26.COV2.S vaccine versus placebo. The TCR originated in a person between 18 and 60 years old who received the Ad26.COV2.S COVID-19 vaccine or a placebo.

The CDR3 sequence: CASSLAVGTYNEQFF. The CDR3 nucleotides read TGCGCCAGCAGCTTAGCAGTCGGGACATACAATGAGCAGTTCTTC. The chain recombines TRBV5-1 with TRBJ2-1; tentative D call: TRBD1 (6 bases). Germline-derived CDR1 and CDR2 are SGHRS and YFSETQ. V lost 2 bases and J 4 bases, leaving 13 bases between the germline ends. This CDR3 has 15 residues.